The source of this TCR beta chain is a study of T cell responses to AZD1222 COVID-19 vaccine. Study observations and caveats: Spike regions recognized by vaccine-associated CD4 TCRs spanned the protein, led by 160-218 and 743-854. Only a handful of AZD1222 recipients, roughly 6 in all, had baseline seropositivity. Clonal diversity may have been underestimated, and the donors were mostly white British, with more females than males. Repertoires were obtained only post-peak T cell response.

Measured with immunoSEQ multiplex PCR; TCRdb has only the in-frame clones, and not every one. The repertoire holds 140,000 to 150,000 clones, around 88% seen once, with about 15% in the top ten. Comment on this clone: Its antigen remains unidentified.

The CDR3 extends over 15 amino acids. From germline, CDR1 is LGHNA and CDR2 YSLEER. The V end was cut by 3 bases, the J end by 8 bases, with 17 bases between. This chain connects TRBV4-3 to TRBJ2-4; D is undetermined. The TCR originated in an adult in good health. Sequences were derived from peripheral blood, sampled on day 0 of AZD1222 vaccination. The DNA of the CDR3 is TGCGCCAGCAGCCAGGATTTTCGTGGGCTTGACATTCAGTACTTC. It translates to CASSQDFRGLDIQYF.